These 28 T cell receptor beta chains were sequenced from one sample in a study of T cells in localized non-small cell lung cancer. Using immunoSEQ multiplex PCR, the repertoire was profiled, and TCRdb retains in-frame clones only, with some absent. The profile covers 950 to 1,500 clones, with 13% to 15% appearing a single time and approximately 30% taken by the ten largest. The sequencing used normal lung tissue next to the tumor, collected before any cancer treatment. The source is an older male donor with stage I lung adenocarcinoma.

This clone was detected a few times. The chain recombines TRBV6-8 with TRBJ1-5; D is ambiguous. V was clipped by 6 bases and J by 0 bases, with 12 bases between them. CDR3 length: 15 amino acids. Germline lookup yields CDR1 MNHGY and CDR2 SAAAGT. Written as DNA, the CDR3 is TGTGCCAGCAGCCCCGTCGGTAATAGCAATCAGCCCCAGCATTTT. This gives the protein CASSPVGNSNQPQHF.

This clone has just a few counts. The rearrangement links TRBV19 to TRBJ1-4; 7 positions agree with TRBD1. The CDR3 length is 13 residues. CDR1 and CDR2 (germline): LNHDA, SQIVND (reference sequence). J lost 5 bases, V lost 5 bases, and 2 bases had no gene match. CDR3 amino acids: CASSRDSNEKLFF. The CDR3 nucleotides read TGTGCCAGTAGTCGGGACAGCAATGAAAAACTGTTTTTT.

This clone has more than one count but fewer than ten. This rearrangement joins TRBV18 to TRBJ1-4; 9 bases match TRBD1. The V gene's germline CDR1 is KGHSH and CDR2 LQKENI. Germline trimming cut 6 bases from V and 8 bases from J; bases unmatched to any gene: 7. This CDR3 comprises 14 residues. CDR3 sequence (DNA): TGTGCCAGCTCCCTGGGACAGGGTCAAGAAAAACTGTTTTTT. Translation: CASSLGQGQEKLFF.

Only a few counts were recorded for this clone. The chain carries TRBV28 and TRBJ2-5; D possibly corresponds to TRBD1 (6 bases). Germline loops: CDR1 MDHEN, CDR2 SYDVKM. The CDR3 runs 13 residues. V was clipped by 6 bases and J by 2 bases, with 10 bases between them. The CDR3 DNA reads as TGTGCCAGCAGACAGGGTGGGCAAGAGACCCAGTACTTC. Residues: CASRQGGQETQYF. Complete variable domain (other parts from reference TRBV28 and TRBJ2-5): DVKVTQSSRYLVKRTGEKVFLECVQDMDHENMFWYRQDPGLGLRLIYFSYDVKMKEKGDIPEGYSVSREKKERFSLILESASTNQTSMYLCASRQGGQETQYFGPGTRLLVL.

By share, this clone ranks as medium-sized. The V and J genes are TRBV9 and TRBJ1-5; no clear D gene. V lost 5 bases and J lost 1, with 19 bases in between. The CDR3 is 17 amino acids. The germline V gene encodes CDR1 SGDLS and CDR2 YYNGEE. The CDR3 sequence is CASSELGNPSSNQPQHF. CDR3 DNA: TGTGCCAGCAGTGAACTAGGCAACCCTTCCAGCAATCAGCCCCAGCATTTT.

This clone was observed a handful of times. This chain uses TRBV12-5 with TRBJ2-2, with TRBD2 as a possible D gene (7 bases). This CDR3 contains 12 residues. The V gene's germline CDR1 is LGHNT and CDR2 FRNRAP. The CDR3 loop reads CATRGANGELFF. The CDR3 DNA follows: TGTGCCACTCGGGGGGCGAACGGGGAGCTGTTTTTT. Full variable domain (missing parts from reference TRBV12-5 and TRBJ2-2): DARVTQTPRHKVTEMGQEVTMRCQPILGHNTVFWYRQTMMQGLELLAYFRNRAPLDDSGMPKDRFSAEMPDATLATLKIQPSEPRDSAVYFCATRGANGELFFGEGSRLTVL.

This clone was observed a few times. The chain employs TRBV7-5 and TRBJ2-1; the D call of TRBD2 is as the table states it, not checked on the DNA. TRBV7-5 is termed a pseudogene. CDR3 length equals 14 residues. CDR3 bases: TGTGCCAGCAGCCCTAGCGGGGGGCCCTTGGAGCAGTTCTTC. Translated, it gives CASSPSGGPLEQFF.

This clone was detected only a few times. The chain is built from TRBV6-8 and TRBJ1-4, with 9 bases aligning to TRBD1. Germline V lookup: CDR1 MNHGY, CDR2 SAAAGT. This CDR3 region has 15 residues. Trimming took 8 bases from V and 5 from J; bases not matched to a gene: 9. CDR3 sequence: CASRSGQGLNEKLFF. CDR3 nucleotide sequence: TGTGCCAGCCGTTCGGGACAGGGTTTAAATGAAAAACTGTTTTTT.

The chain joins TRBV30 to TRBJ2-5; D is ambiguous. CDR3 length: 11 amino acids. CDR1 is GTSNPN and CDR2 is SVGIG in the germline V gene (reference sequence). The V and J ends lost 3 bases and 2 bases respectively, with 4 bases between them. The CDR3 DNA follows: TGTGCCTGGAGCGAACAAGAGACCCAGTACTTC. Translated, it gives CAWSEQETQYF.

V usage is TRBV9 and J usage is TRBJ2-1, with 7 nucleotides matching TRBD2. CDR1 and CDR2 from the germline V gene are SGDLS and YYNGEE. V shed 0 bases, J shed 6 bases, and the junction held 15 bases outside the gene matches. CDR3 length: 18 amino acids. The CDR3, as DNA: TGTGCCAGCAGCGTAGACCCCTCATCAGGGAGGGCCACCAATGAGCAGTTCTTC. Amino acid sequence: CASSVDPSSGRATNEQFF.

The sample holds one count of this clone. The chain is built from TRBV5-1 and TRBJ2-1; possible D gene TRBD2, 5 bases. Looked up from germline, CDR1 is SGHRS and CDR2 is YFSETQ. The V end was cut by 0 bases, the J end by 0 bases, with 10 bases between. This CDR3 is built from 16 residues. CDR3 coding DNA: TGCGCCAGCAGCTTGGATTCTAGCAGCTCCTACAATGAGCAGTTCTTC. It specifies CASSLDSSSSYNEQFF.

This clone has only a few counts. The chain's CDR3 is CASSSHAGTWYGYTF. The CDR3 DNA is TGTGCCAGTAGTAGCCACGCCGGGACGTGGTATGGCTACACCTTC. The J gene is TRBJ1-2, the V gene TRBV19; tentatively, D is TRBD1 (5 bases). Germline V lookup: CDR1 LNHDA, CDR2 SQIVND (reference sequence). CDR3 length equals 15 residues. V was cut by 4 bases and J by 5 bases, with 17 bases left in between.

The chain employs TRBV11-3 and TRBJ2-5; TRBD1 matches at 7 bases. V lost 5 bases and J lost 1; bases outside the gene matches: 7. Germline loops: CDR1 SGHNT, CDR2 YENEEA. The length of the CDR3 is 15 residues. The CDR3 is CASSQRGQAQETQYF. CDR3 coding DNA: TGTGCCAGCAGCCAGAGGGGGCAGGCCCAAGAGACCCAGTACTTC.

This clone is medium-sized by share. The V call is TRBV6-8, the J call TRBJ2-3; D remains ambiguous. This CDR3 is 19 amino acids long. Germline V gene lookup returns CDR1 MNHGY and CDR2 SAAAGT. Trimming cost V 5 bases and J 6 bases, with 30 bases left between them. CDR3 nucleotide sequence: TGTGCCAGCAGTCCCATTACCTTGAGCGAGACCCAACCTCGGGATACGCAGTATTTT. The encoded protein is CASSPITLSETQPRDTQYF.

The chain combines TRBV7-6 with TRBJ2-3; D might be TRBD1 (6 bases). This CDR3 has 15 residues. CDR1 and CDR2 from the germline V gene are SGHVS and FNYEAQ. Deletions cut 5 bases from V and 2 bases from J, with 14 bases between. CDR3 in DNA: TGTGCCAGCAGCCGGGACGGACAGTTCACAGATACGCAGTATTTT. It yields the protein CASSRDGQFTDTQYF.

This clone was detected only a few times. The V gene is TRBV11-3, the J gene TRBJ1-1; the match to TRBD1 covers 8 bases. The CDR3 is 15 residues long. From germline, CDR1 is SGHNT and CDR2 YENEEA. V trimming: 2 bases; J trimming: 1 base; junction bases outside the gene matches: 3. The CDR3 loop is CASSLQGAPNTEAFF. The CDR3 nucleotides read TGTGCCAGCAGCTTACAGGGGGCACCGAACACTGAAGCTTTCTTT. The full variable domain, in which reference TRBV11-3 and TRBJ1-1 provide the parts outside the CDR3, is EAGVVQSPRYKIIEKKQPVAFWCNPISGHNTLYWYLQNLGQGPELLIRYENEEAVDDSQLPKDRFSAERLKGVDSTLKIQPAELGDSAVYLCASSLQGAPNTEAFFGQGTRLTVV.

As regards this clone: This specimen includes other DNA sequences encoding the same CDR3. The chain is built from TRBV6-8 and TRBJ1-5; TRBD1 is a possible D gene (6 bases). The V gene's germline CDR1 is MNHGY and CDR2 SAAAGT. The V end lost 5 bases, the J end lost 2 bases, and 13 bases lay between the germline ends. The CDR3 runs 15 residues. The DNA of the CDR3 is TGTGCCAGCAGTCCCCGTTCAGGGGGCAATCAGCCCCAGCATTTT. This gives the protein CASSPRSGGNQPQHF.

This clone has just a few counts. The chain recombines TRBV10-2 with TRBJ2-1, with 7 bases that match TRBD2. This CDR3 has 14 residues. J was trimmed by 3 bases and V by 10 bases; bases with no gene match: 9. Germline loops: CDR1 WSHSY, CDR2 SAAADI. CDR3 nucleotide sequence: TGCGCCACCAATGGTGGGGGGGGCTACAATGAGCAGTTCTTC. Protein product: CATNGGGGYNEQFF.

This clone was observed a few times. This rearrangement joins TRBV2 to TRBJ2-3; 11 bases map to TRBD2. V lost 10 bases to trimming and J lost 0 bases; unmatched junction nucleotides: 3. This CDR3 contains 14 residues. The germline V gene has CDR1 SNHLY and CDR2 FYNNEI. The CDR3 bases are TGTGCCACCGGGACTAGCGGTAGCACAGATACGCAGTATTTT. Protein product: CATGTSGSTDTQYF.

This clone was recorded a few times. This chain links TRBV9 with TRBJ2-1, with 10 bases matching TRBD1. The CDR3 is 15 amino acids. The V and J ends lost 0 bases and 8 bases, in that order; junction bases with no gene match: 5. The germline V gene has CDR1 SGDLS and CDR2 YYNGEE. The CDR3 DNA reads TGTGCCAGCAGCGTAGGGGACAGGGGCCCCCATGAGCAGTTCTTC. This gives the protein CASSVGDRGPHEQFF. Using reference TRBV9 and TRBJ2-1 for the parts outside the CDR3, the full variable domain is DSGVTQTPKHLITATGQRVTLRCSPRSGDLSVYWYQQSLDQGLQFLIQYYNGEERAKGNILERFSAQQFPDLHSELNLSSLELGDSALYFCASSVGDRGPHEQFFGPGTRLTVL.

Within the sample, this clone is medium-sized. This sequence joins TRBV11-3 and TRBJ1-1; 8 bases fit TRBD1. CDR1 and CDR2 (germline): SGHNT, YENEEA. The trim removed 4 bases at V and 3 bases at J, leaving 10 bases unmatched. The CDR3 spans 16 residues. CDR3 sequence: CASSWAGGAWDTEAFF. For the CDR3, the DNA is TGTGCCAGCAGCTGGGCAGGGGGCGCCTGGGACACTGAAGCTTTCTTT.

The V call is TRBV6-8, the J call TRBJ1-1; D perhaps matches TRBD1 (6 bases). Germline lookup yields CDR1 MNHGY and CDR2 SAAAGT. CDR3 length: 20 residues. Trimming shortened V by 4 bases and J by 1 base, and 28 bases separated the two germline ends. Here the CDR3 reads CASSFSAAEAGQLTNTEAFF. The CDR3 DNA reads TGTGCCAGCAGTTTCTCAGCGGCAGAAGCCGGACAGCTGACGAACACTGAAGCTTTCTTT.

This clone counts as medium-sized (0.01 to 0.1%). The CDR3 sequence is CASSPPGTETHNEQFF. The CDR3 nucleotides read TGTGCCAGCAGCCCCCCCGGGACAGAGACTCACAATGAGCAGTTCTTC. The chain has TRBV11-3 and TRBJ2-1, with 7 bases that match TRBD1. After removal of 5 bases from V and 5 bases from J, the junction contained 12 bases not matched to a gene. Germline V lookup: CDR1 SGHNT, CDR2 YENEEA. This CDR3 region has 16 residues. The variable domain in full, with the rest retrieved from reference TRBV11-3 and TRBJ2-1, is EAGVVQSPRYKIIEKKQPVAFWCNPISGHNTLYWYLQNLGQGPELLIRYENEEAVDDSQLPKDRFSAERLKGVDSTLKIQPAELGDSAVYLCASSPPGTETHNEQFFGPGTRLTVL.

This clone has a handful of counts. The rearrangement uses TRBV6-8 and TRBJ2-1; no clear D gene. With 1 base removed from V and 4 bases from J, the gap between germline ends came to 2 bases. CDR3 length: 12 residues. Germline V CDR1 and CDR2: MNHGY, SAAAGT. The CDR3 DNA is TGTGCCAGCAGTTACTATTACAATGAGCAGTTCTTC. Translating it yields CASSYYYNEQFF.

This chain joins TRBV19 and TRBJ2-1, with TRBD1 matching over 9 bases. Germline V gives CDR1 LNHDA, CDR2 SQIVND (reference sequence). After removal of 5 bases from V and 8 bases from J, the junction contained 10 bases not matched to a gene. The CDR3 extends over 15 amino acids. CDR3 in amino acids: CASSARDREADEQFF. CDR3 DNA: TGTGCCAGTAGTGCACGGGACAGGGAGGCCGATGAGCAGTTCTTC.

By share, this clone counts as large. For the CDR3, the DNA is TGTGCCAGCAGCCCGGGGACGGGGAATGAAAAACTGTTTTTT. Translation gives CASSPGTGNEKLFF. The chain joins TRBV14 to TRBJ1-4, with D possibly matching TRBD1 (5 bases). V shed 4 bases and J shed 5 bases, with 11 bases lying between them. Germline V gives CDR1 SGHDN, CDR2 FVKESK. The CDR3 covers 14 residues.

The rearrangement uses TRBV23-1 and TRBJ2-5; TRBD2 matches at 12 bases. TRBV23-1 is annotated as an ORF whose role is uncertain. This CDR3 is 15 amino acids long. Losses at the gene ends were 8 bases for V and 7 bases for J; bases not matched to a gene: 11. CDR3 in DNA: TGCGCCAGCGCTCCCCTAGCGGGGGGGCCGTGGACCCAGTACTTC. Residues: CASAPLAGGPWTQYF.

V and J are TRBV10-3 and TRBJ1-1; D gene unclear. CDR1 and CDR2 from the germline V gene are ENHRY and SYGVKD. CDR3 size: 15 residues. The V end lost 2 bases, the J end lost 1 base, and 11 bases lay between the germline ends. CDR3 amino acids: CAISETSRANTEAFF. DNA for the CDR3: TGTGCCATCAGTGAGACGAGCAGAGCGAACACTGAAGCTTTCTTT.